These 18 T cell receptor beta chains were all obtained from the same sample, sequenced in a study of blood T cell repertoires in COVID-19. TCRdb's copy holds only in-frame clones and misses some; the assay was immunoSEQ multiplex PCR. The sample yields around 52,000 clones, roughly nine tenths seen once. The sequencing sample was made of peripheral blood. The origin of the receptors is a woman aged 80 or over with COVID-19, enrolled during active disease.

V gene TRBV19 combines with J gene TRBJ2-7; maybe TRBD2 (5 bases). This CDR3 is 14 amino acids long. The germline gives CDR1 LNHDA, CDR2 SQIVND (reference sequence). The V end lost 5 bases, the J end lost 4 bases, and 15 bases lay between the germline ends. The CDR3 protein is CASSPPGIPYEQYF. The CDR3 coding sequence is TGTGCCAGTAGTCCCCCCGGGATTCCTTACGAGCAGTACTTC.

This clone was recorded once. At one boundary the junction diverges from the germline segment, which might be a read error. The chain uses TRBV5-1 and TRBJ2-3, with 12 bases aligning to TRBD2. The CDR3 is 12 residues long. Germline V lookup: CDR1 SGHRS, CDR2 YFSETQ. The CDR3 reads CASSLSGLAGNF. CDR3 in DNA: TGCGCCAGCAGCCTGAGCGGACTAGCGGGGAATTTT.

The chain employs TRBV6-5 and TRBJ1-1; 8 bases map to TRBD1. This CDR3 region has 15 residues. The junction had 7 bases not matched to a gene; V was cut back by 6 bases and J by 1 base. Germline loops: CDR1 MNHEY, CDR2 SVGAGI. CDR3 in amino acids: CASREHRGKNTEAFF. The CDR3, as DNA: TGTGCCAGCAGGGAGCACAGGGGGAAGAACACTGAAGCTTTCTTT.

This sequence joins TRBV10-3 and TRBJ2-2; the D gene is possibly TRBD1 (6 bases). V lost 7 bases to trimming and J lost 2 bases, with 11 bases between them. The CDR3 has 14 amino acids. In germline, CDR1 is ENHRY, CDR2 SYGVKD. CDR3 in amino acids: CAIKLQGNTGELFF. The DNA for the CDR3 is TGTGCCATCAAACTACAGGGAAACACCGGGGAGCTGTTTTTT.

The gene calls are TRBV3-1 (or the pseudogene TRBV3-2) and TRBJ2-5, with TRBD2 identical over 13 bases. V lost 3 bases and J lost 5; bases outside the gene matches: 9. In germline, CDR1 is LGHDT, CDR2 YNNKEL (reference sequence). The CDR3 contains 17 residues. The CDR3 spells CASSHRTSGGGRETQYF. The DNA of the CDR3 is TGTGCCAGCAGCCACCGGACTAGCGGGGGTGGTAGGGAGACCCAGTACTTC.

The chain employs TRBV30 and TRBJ2-5; D gene unclear. Trimming left V 2 bases short and J 2 bases short, with 15 bases between. Germline loops: CDR1 GTSNPN, CDR2 SVGIG (reference sequence). The CDR3 has 15 amino acids. CDR3 sequence reads: CAWSPRGALQETQYF. In nucleotides, the CDR3 is TGTGCCTGGAGTCCTCGCGGAGCCTTACAAGAGACCCAGTACTTC.

This clone was observed a single time. The rearrangement joins TRBV27 to TRBJ1-1; the D gene is possibly TRBD1 (6 bases). Trimming removed 4 bases from V and 1 base from J, with 7 bases in between. This CDR3 region has 13 residues. The germline gives CDR1 MNHEY, CDR2 SMNVEV (reference sequence). As DNA, the CDR3 is TGTGCCAGCAGTTACAGGGAGAACACTGAAGCTTTCTTT. Amino acids: CASSYRENTEAFF.

This clone was found once. V and J are TRBV6-6 and TRBJ2-3, with 10 bases lining up with TRBD2. The junction had 6 bases not matched to a gene; V was cut back by 6 bases and J by 0 bases. Germline V gene data show CDR1 as MNHNY and CDR2 as SVGAGI (reference sequence). There are 16 residues in the CDR3. CDR3 sequence reads: CASSMTSGSSTDTQYF. The DNA of the CDR3 is TGTGCCAGCAGCATGACTAGCGGGTCTAGCACAGATACGCAGTATTTT.

The chain uses TRBV29-1 and TRBJ2-1; D perhaps matches TRBD2 (7 bases). V was pared by 4 bases and J by 5 bases, with 15 bases between. The CDR3 consists of 14 residues. Germline CDR1 is SQVTM and CDR2 is ANQGSEA. For the CDR3, the DNA is TGCAGCGTTGTAGGGGGGGACACCCACAATGAGCAGTTCTTC. Translation gives CSVVGGDTHNEQFF.

The chain couples TRBV29-1 to TRBJ1-2; 7 positions agree with TRBD1. CDR3 length equals 11 residues. J lost 6 bases, V lost 7 bases, and 5 bases had no gene match. Germline loops: CDR1 SQVTM, CDR2 ANQGSEA. CDR3 in amino acids: CSATGVDGYTF. The DNA of the CDR3 is TGCAGCGCAACAGGGGTCGATGGCTACACCTTC.

The chain employs TRBV3-1 (or the pseudogene TRBV3-2) and TRBJ1-5; TRBD1 is a possible D gene (6 bases). This CDR3 has 13 amino acids. V was clipped by 4 bases and J by 7 bases, with 11 bases between them. From germline, CDR1 is LGHDT and CDR2 YNNKEL (reference sequence). CDR3 sequence (DNA): TGTGCCAGCAGCCCGACAGGCACCCAGCCCCAGCATTTT. Amino acid sequence: CASSPTGTQPQHF.

The chain uses TRBV4-1 and TRBJ2-7; TRBD2 matches at 13 bases. Germline CDR1 MGHRA, CDR2 YSYEKL. CDR3 size: 16 residues. The V gene end was trimmed by 2 bases and the J gene end by 4 bases; junction bases not matched to a gene: 5. The CDR3 here is CASSQLLAGGVYEQYF. In DNA, the CDR3 is TGCGCCAGCAGCCAATTACTAGCGGGGGGGGTTTACGAGCAGTACTTC.

The chain combines TRBV6-6 with TRBJ1-5, with TRBD1 matching 12 bases. This CDR3 spans 15 amino acids. Germline CDR1 reads MNHNY; CDR2 reads SVGAGI (reference sequence). V dropped 5 bases and J dropped 6; count of bases not matched to a gene: 5. This chain's CDR3 is CASSTGTGGGQPQHF. CDR3 DNA: TGTGCCAGCAGTACCGGGACAGGGGGCGGTCAGCCCCAGCATTTT.

The rearrangement links TRBV2 to TRBJ2-7, with 10 nucleotides matching TRBD2. Losses at the gene ends were 6 bases for V and 0 bases for J; bases not matched to a gene: 5. The CDR3 is 15 residues long. From germline, CDR1 is SNHLY and CDR2 FYNNEI. Written as DNA, the CDR3 is TGTGCCAGCAGCCCACAGCGGGGGGGCTCCTACGAGCAGTACTTC. It codes for CASSPQRGGSYEQYF.

The chain combines TRBV7-2 with TRBJ1-2; 8 bases line up with TRBD1. V shed 1 base and J 4 bases; nucleotides not matched to a gene: 2. CDR3 size: 14 residues. Germline V gene lookup returns CDR1 SGHTA and CDR2 FQGNSA. The DNA of the CDR3 is TGTGCCAGCAGCTTAGACAGGGGGGCCTATGGCTACACCTTC. Protein product: CASSLDRGAYGYTF.

The chain combines TRBV4-1 with TRBJ2-2; weak D call: TRBD1 (7 bases). The CDR3 is 17 amino acids. CDR1 is MGHRA and CDR2 is YSYEKL in the germline V gene. V lost 0 bases, J lost 0 bases, and 11 bases lay in between. For the CDR3, the DNA is TGCGCCAGCAGCCAAGATGGCGGGACAGCGAACACCGGGGAGCTGTTTTTT. Translated, it gives CASSQDGGTANTGELFF.

V is TRBV5-6 and J is TRBJ2-5; 7 bases map to TRBD2. Trimming removed 2 bases from V and 5 bases from J; junction bases left unmatched: 3. CDR3 length: 13 amino acids. CDR1 and CDR2 (germline): SGHDT, YYEEEE. CDR3 sequence (DNA): TGTGCCAGCAGCTTTGGGGGGGAGGAGACCCAGTACTTC. Residues: CASSFGGEETQYF.

The chain uses TRBV23-1 and TRBJ1-1, with 7 bases aligning to TRBD1. TRBV23-1 is an ORF, and what it does is uncertain. With V trimmed by 0 bases and J by 4 bases, 5 bases remained unmatched. CDR3 length: 15 residues. CDR3 region: CASSQSKGAVTEAFF. CDR3 DNA sequence: TGCGCCAGCAGTCAATCTAAGGGGGCGGTCACTGAAGCTTTCTTT.